These T cell receptor beta chains were read from a single sample in a study of blood T cell repertoires in COVID-19. The data were produced by immunoSEQ multiplex PCR, yet TCRdb's version contains in-frame clones alone and is incomplete. This sample has just over 250,000 clones; about nine tenths occur once, and the top ten carry approximately 4%. Sample: peripheral blood. The receptors shown here come from a man in his 60s who had recovered from COVID-19. CDR3s include the opening cysteine and the closing phenylalanine or tryptophan. The D gene is left open where the match is weak. Expanded clones are given a class, and other clones once, few, many or no size at all.

j_call d_call clone_size v_call cdr3_aa cdr3_nt
TRBJ1-1 TRBD1 . TRBV6-6 CASSKTGVGNTEAFF TGTGCCAGCAGCAAGACAGGGGTCGGGAACACTGAAGCTTTCTTT
TRBJ2-3 . . TRBV5-1 CASSLIGHKTDTQYF TGCGCCAGCAGCTTAATTGGACACAAAACAGATACGCAGTATTTT
TRBJ2-2 . . TRBV23-1 CASSQLSFSDHANTGELFF TGCGCCAGCAGTCAATTGTCGTTTTCAGATCATGCGAACACCGGGGAGCTGTTTTTT
TRBJ1-4 . . TRBV7-8 CASRKEGENEKLFF TGTGCCAGCAGAAAGGAAGGGGAAAATGAAAAACTGTTTTTT
TRBJ1-2 . few TRBV7-2 CASTARGGAYGYTF TGTGCCAGCACCGCAAGGGGGGGTGCCTATGGCTACACCTTC
TRBJ2-3 . . TRBV21-1 CASSKVTGTLTDTQYF TGTGCCAGCAGCAAGGTTACGGGGACTCTCACAGATACGCAGTATTTT
TRBJ2-7 TRBD1 . TRBV5-4 CASSYLSGQSYEQYF TGTGCCAGCAGCTACCTATCGGGACAGTCCTACGAGCAGTACTTC
TRBJ2-5 TRBD2 once TRBV20-1 CSASPLAGKETQYF TGCAGTGCTAGTCCACTAGCGGGGAAGGAGACCCAGTACTTC
TRBJ2-7 TRBD1 . TRBV25-1 CASSPRDSPGEQYF TGTGCCAGCAGCCCCCGGGACAGCCCGGGGGAGCAGTACTTC
TRBJ2-5 . . TRBV4-1 CASSQDIAGKETQYF TGCGCCAGCAGCCAAGATATAGCCGGGAAAGAGACCCAGTACTTC
TRBJ1-2 . . TRBV20-1 CSASSPPGGVVYGYTF TGCAGTGCTAGTTCGCCCCCGGGGGGAGTAGTGTATGGCTACACCTTC
TRBJ2-1 TRBD2 . TRBV14 CASSRPFAGGYNEQFF TGTGCCAGCAGCCGCCCTTTTGCGGGGGGGTACAATGAGCAGTTCTTC
TRBJ2-1 TRBD1 . TRBV6-5 CASSYQGVSHNEQFF TGTGCCAGCAGTTATCAGGGGGTATCCCACAATGAGCAGTTCTTC
TRBJ1-6 TRBD1 once TRBV18 CASSPPTGESPLHF TGTGCCAGCTCACCACCGACAGGGGAATCACCCCTCCACTTT
TRBJ1-5 TRBD1 . TRBV6-5 CASSSLGQGGGQPQHF TGTGCCAGCAGTTCCCTCGGACAGGGAGGTGGTCAGCCCCAGCATTTT
TRBJ2-2 TRBD1 . TRBV5-1 CASSSGQGAITGELFF TGCGCCAGCAGCTCTGGACAGGGGGCTATTACCGGGGAGCTGTTTTTT
TRBJ2-4 TRBD2 . TRBV7-2 CASSFRTSGGNRDIQYF TGTGCCAGCAGCTTCCGGACTAGCGGGGGGAATCGGGACATTCAGTACTTC
TRBJ2-1 TRBD2 . TRBV4-2 CASSQAPRGGLWDEQFF TGTGCCAGCAGCCAAGCTCCCCGGGGGGGCCTTTGGGATGAGCAGTTCTTC
TRBJ2-3 . . TRBV3-1/TRBV3-2 CASSPRRGASVSNTQYF TGTGCCAGCAGCCCACGCCGGGGAGCTTCGGTTAGTAATACGCAGTATTTT
TRBJ1-4 . . TRBV5-1 CASSLSGLQGREKLFF TGCGCCAGCAGCTTGTCGGGTCTACAGGGCCGGGAAAAACTGTTTTTT
TRBJ2-7 TRBD2 . TRBV7-3 CASSLTASGGNEQYF TGTGCCAGCAGCTTAACGGCTAGCGGGGGGAACGAGCAGTACTTC
TRBJ2-1 TRBD2 few TRBV4-1 CASRLSEAGGPIEQFF TGCGCCAGCAGACTCTCGGAAGCGGGGGGGCCGATTGAGCAGTTCTTC
TRBJ2-3 TRBD1 . TRBV13 CASSPRTGDVNISTDTQYF TGTGCCAGCAGCCCTAGAACAGGGGACGTAAATATTAGCACAGATACGCAGTATTTT
TRBJ2-2 . . TRBV4-2 CASSQDLVGGNTGELFF TGTGCCAGCAGCCAAGATCTTGTCGGGGGGAACACCGGGGAGCTGTTTTTT
TRBJ2-5 . . TRBV6-2/TRBV6-3 CASSSVTGNWEETQYF TGTGCCAGCAGTTCCGTCACTGGTAATTGGGAGGAGACCCAGTACTTC
TRBJ1-6 . . TRBV5-1 CASMRGNNSPLHF TGCGCCAGCATGAGGGGGAATAATTCACCCCTCCACTTT
TRBJ1-6 TRBD1 . TRBV2 CASRQGGEPLHF TGTGCCAGCCGACAGGGAGGAGAACCCCTCCACTTT
TRBJ2-7 TRBD2 . TRBV15 CATSRGVTHEQYF TGTGCCACAAGCCGGGGGGTAACCCACGAGCAGTACTTC
TRBJ1-5 TRBD1 . TRBV28 CASNYGQGYQPQHF TGTGCCAGCAATTACGGACAGGGATATCAGCCCCAGCATTTT
TRBJ2-7 . . TRBV6-6 CASSPSRDSYEQYF TGTGCCAGCAGTCCGTCCAGGGACTCCTACGAGCAGTACTTC
TRBJ1-1 TRBD1 . TRBV11-2 CASSLERGRTEAFF TGTGCCAGCAGCTTAGAGAGGGGGCGGACTGAAGCTTTCTTT
TRBJ1-3 . . TRBV7-6 CASSLGTDYSGNTIYF TGTGCCAGCAGCTTAGGGACAGACTACTCTGGAAACACCATATATTTT
TRBJ1-6 . . TRBV2 CASSENFPDNSPLHF TGTGCCAGCAGTGAAAATTTCCCCGATAATTCACCCCTCCACTTT
TRBJ1-5 . . TRBV5-8 CASSHGQHNQPQHF TGTGCCAGCAGCCACGGACAGCACAATCAGCCCCAGCATTTT
TRBJ1-3 . . TRBV9 CASSPNPGGGNTIYF TGTGCCAGCAGCCCGAACCCCGGAGGGGGAAACACCATATATTTT
TRBJ2-2 TRBD2 . TRBV9 CASSVGERGGSTGELFF TGTGCCAGCAGCGTAGGGGAGCGGGGGGGAAGCACCGGGGAGCTGTTTTTT
TRBJ2-3 . . TRBV7-2 CASFRGSYTDTQYF TGTGCCAGCTTCAGAGGCAGCTACACAGATACGCAGTATTTT
TRBJ2-7 TRBD1 few TRBV11-2 CASSLIEGGGYEQYF TGTGCCAGCAGCTTAATTGAAGGGGGCGGCTACGAGCAGTACTTC
TRBJ1-4 . . TRBV2 CASSGTAEKLFF TGTGCCAGCAGTGGGACAGCTGAAAAACTGTTTTTT